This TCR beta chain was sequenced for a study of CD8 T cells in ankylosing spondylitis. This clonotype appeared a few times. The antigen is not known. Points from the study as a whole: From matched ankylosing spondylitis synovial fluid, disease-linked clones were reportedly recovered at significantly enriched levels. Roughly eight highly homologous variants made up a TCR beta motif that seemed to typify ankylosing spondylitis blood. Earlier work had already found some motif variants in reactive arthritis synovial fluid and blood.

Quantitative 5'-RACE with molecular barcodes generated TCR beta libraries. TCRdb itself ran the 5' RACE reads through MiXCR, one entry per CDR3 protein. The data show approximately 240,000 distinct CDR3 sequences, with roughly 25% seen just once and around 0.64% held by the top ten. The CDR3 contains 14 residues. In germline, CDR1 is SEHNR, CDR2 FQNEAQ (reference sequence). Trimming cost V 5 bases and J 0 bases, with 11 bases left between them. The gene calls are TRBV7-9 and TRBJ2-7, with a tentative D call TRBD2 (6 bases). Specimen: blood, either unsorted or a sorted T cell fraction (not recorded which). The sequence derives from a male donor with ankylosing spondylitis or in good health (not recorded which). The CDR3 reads CASSPDYLSYEQYF. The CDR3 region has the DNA TGTGCCAGCAGCCCGGACTACCTCTCCTACGAGCAGTACTTC. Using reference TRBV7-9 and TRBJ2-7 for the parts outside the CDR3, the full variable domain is DTGVSQNPRHKITKRGQNVTFRCDPISEHNRLYWYRQTLGQGPEFLTYFQNEAQLEKSRLLSDRFSAERPKGSFSTLEIQRTEQGDSAMYLCASSPDYLSYEQYFGPGTRLTVT.